This TCR beta chain emerged from a study of T cells in pancreatic ductal adenocarcinoma. Study results and caveats: Blood had more productive templates and around 8-fold more unique clonotypes than tumor. Comparisons of tumor and blood clonality may show falsely lower tumor diversity. Results skew toward the minority of patients with early-stage disease. Blood clonality (around 0.066) did not differ significantly from tumor (about 0.12).

The selected patients with pancreatic ductal adenocarcinoma had surgery but no neoadjuvant therapy. Clones were sequenced by immunoSEQ multiplex PCR, and TCRdb holds only the in-frame ones, with some missing. Here the sample spans about 11,000 clones, 75% to 90% being singletons. Remarks on this clone: No antigen is known for it.

V dropped 2 bases and J dropped 1 base, with 11 bases sitting between them. The CDR3 spans 15 residues. CDR1 and CDR2 from the germline V gene are MNHEY and SMNVEV (reference sequence). The clonotype originates from a human donor with pancreatic ductal adenocarcinoma. Material: PBMCs. V gene TRBV27 combines with J gene TRBJ1-1; tentatively, D is TRBD1 (5 bases). CDR3: CASSLRYTGNTEAFF. In DNA form, the CDR3 reads TGTGCCAGCAGTTTACGATATACAGGGAACACTGAAGCTTTCTTT.